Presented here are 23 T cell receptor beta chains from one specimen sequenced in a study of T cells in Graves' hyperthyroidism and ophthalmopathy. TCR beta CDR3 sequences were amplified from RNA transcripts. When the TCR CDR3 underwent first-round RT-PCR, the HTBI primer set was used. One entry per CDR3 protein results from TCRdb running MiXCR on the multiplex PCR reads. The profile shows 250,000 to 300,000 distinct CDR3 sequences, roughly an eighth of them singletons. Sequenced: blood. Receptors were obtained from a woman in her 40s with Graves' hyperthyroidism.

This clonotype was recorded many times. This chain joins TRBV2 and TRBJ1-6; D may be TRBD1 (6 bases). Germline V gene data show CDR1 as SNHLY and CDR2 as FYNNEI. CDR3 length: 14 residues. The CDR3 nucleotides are TGTGCAGCGGGGGGCGACGGTTCGCATTCACCCCTCCACTTT. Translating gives CAAGGDGSHSPLHF.

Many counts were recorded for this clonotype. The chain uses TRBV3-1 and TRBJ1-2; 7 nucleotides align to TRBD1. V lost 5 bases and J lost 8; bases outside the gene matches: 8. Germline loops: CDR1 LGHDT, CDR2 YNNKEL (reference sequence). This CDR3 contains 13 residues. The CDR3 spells CASSLLTGTGYTF. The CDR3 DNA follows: TGTGCCAGCAGCTTACTGACAGGGACCGGCTACACCTTC. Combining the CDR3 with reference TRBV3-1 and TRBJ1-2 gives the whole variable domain DTAVSQTPKYLVTQMGNDKSIKCEQNLGHDTMYWYKQDSKKFLKIMFSYNNKELIINETVPNRFSPKSPDKAHLNLHINSLELGDSAVYFCASSLLTGTGYTFGSGTRLTVV.

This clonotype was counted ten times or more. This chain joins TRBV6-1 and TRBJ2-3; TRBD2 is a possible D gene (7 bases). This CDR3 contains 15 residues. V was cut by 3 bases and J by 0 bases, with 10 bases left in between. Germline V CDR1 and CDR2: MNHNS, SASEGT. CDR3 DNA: TGTGCCAGCAGTGAGGGGGGGCGAAGCACAGATACGCAGTATTTT. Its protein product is CASSEGGRSTDTQYF.

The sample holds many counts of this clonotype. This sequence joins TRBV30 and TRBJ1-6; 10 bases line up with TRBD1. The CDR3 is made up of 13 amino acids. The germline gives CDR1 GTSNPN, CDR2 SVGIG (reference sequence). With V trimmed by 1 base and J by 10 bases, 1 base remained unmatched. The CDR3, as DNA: TGTGCCTGGAGTGGACAGGGGGCATCACCCCTCCACTTT. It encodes CAWSGQGASPLHF. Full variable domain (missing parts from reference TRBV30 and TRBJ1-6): SQTIHQWPATLVQPVGSPLSLECTVEGTSNPNLYWYRQAAGRGLQLLFYSVGIGQISSEVPQNLSASRPQDRQFILSSKKLLLSDSGFYLCAWSGQGASPLHFGNGTRLTVT.

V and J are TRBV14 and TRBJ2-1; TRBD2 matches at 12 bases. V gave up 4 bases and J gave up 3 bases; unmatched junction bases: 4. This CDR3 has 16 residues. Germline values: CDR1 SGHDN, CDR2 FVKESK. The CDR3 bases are TGTGCCAGCAGCCGCGGACTAGCGGGGCACTACAATGAGCAGTTCTTC. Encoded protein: CASSRGLAGHYNEQFF.

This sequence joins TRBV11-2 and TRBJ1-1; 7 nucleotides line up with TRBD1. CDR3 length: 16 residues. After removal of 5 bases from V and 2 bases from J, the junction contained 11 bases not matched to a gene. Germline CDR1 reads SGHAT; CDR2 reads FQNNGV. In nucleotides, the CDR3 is TGTGCCAGCAGCCACCAGTCCAGGGGGGGAAACACTGAAGCTTTCTTT. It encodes CASSHQSRGGNTEAFF.

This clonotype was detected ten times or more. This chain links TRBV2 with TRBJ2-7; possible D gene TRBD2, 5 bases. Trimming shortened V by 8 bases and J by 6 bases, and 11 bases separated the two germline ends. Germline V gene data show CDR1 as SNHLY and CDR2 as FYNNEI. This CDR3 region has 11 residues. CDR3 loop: CASRGMSEQYF. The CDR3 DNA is TGTGCCAGCCGGGGAATGTCCGAGCAGTACTTC.

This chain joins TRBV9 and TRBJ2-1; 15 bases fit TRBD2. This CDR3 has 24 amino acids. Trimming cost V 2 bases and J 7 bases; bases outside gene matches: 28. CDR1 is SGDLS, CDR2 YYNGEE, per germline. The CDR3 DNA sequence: TGTGCCAGCAGCGTTTGGGGCGGGGGGACAACCGGGACTAGCGGGAGGAGGCAGTATAATGAGCAGTTCTTC. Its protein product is CASSVWGGGTTGTSGRRQYNEQFF.

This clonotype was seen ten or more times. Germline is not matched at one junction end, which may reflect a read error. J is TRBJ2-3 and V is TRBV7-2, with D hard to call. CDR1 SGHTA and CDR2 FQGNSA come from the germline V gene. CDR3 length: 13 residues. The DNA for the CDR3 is TGTGCCAGCAGAGGTAGTAGCAGAGATACGCAGTATTTT. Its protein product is CASRGSSRDTQYF.

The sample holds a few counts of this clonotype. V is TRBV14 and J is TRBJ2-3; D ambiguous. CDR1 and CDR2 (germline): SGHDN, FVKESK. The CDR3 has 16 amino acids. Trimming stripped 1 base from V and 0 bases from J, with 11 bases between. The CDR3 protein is CASSQGRQISTDTQYF. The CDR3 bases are TGTGCCAGCAGCCAAGGTCGGCAAATTAGCACAGATACGCAGTATTTT.

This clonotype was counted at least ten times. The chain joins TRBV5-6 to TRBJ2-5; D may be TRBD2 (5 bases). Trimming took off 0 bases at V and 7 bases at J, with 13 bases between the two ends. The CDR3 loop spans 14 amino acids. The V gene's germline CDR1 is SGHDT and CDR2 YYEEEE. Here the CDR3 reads CASSLVPIRGTQYF. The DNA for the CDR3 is TGTGCCAGCAGCTTGGTCCCGATCCGGGGGACCCAGTACTTC.

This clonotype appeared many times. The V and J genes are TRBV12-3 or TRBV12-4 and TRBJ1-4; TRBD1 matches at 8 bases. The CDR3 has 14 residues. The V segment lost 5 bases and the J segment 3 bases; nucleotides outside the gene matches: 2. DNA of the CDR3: TGTGCCAGCAGTGACAGGGGAGCTAATGAAAAACTGTTTTTT. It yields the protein CASSDRGANEKLFF.

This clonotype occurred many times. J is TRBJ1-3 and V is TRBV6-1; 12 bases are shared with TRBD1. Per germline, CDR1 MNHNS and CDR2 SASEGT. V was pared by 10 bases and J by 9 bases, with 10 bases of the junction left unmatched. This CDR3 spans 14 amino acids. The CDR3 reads CATAGTGGTGTIYF. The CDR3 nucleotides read TGTGCCACCGCCGGGACAGGGGGCACGGGCACCATATATTTT.

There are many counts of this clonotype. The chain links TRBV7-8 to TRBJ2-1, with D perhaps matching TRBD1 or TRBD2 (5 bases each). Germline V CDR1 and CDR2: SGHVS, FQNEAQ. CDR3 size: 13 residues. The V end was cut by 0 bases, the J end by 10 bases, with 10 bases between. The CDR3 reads CASSLASGREQFF. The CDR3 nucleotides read TGTGCCAGCAGCTTAGCGTCGGGGCGGGAGCAGTTCTTC.

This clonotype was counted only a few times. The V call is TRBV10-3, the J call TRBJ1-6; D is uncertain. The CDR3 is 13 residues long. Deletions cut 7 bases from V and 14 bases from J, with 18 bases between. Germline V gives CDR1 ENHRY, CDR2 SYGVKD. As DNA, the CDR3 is TGTGCCATCAAGGCGGCCCTAACAAGGGCCCTCCACTTT. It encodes CAIKAALTRALHF.

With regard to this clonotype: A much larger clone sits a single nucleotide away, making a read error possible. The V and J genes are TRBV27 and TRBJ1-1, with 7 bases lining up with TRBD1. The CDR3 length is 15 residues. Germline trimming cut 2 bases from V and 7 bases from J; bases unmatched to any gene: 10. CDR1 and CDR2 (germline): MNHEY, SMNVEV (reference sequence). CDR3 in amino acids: CASSLPPYRGYEAFF. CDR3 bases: TGTGCCAGCAGTTTACCGCCCTACAGGGGATATGAAGCTTTCTTT.

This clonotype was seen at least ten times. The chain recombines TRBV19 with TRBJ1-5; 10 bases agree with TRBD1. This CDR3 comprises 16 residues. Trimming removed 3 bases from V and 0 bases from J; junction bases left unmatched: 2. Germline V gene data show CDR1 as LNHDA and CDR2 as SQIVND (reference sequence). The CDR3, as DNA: TGTGCCAGTAGTATGGGACAGGGGAATAGCAATCAGCCCCAGCATTTT. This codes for CASSMGQGNSNQPQHF.

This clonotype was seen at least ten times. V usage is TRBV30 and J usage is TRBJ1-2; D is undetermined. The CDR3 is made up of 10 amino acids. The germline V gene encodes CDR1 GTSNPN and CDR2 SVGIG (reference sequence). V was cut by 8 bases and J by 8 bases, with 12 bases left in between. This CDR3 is CASQDAGYTF. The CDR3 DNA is TGTGCCAGCCAAGACGCCGGCTACACCTTC.

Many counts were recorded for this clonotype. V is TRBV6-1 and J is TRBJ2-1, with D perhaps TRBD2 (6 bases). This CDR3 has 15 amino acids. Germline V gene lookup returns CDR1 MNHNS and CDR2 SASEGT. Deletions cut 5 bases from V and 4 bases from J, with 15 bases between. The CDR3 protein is CASSTRRDSYNEQFF. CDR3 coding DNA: TGTGCCAGCAGTACACGCCGGGACTCTTACAATGAGCAGTTCTTC.

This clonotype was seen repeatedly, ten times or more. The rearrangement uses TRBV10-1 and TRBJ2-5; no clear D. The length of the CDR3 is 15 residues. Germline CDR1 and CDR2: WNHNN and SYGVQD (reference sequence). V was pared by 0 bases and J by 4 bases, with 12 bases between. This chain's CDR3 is CASSESISSVETQYF. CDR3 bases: TGCGCCAGCAGTGAGTCGATCTCGAGCGTAGAGACCCAGTACTTC.

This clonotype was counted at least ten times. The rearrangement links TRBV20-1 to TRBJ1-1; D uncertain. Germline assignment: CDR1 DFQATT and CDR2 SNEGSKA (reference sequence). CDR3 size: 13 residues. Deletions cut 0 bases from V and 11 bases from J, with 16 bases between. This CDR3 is CSARDVMVGMAFF. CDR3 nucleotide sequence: TGCAGTGCTAGAGATGTCATGGTGGGCATGGCTTTCTTT.

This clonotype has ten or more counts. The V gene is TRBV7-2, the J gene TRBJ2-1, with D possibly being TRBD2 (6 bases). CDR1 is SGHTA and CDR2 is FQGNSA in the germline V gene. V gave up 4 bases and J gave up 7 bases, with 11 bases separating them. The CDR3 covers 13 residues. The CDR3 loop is CASSSGLANEQFF. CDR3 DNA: TGTGCCAGCAGCTCGGGACTGGCGAATGAGCAGTTCTTC.

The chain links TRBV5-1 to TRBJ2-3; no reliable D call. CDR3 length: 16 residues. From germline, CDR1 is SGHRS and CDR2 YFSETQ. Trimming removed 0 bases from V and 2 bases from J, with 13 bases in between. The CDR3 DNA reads TGCGCCAGCAGCTTGGGGAACGGGCTATTCACAGATACGCAGTATTTT. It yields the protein CASSLGNGLFTDTQYF.